Below, 26 T cell receptor beta chains from the same sample are listed, as sequenced in a study of blood T cell repertoires in COVID-19. TCRdb keeps only in-frame clones here, not all; method: immunoSEQ multiplex PCR. The table includes more than 150,000 clones, about 87% detected once. What was sequenced was peripheral blood. These receptors all stem from a woman aged 18 to 35 who had recovered from COVID-19.

The chain recombines TRBV11-2 with TRBJ2-2; 7 nucleotides agree with TRBD2. This CDR3 is built from 15 residues. V lost 5 bases to trimming and J lost 4 bases; unmatched junction nucleotides: 7. Per germline, CDR1 SGHAT and CDR2 FQNNGV. This chain's CDR3 is CASSAASGGTGELFF. CDR3 nucleotides: TGTGCCAGCAGCGCAGCTAGCGGTGGCACCGGGGAGCTGTTTTTT. Complete variable domain (other parts from reference TRBV11-2 and TRBJ2-2): EAGVAQSPRYKIIEKRQSVAFWCNPISGHATLYWYQQILGQGPKLLIQFQNNGVVDDSQLPKDRFSAERLKGVDSTLKIQPAKLEDSAVYLCASSAASGGTGELFFGEGSRLTVL.

The chain carries TRBV7-2 and TRBJ1-5, with TRBD1 as a possible D gene (5 bases). Germline assignment: CDR1 SGHTA and CDR2 FQGNSA. CDR3 length: 16 amino acids. The V end was cut by 5 bases, the J end by 7 bases, with 21 bases between. CDR3 amino acids: CASSPRDKWGEQPQHF. The CDR3 DNA reads as TGTGCCAGCAGCCCGCGGGATAAGTGGGGGGAGCAGCCCCAGCATTTT.

This chain uses TRBV5-1 with TRBJ2-3; 10 bases fit TRBD2. Per the germline V gene, CDR1 is SGHRS and CDR2 is YFSETQ. The CDR3 sequence is 15 residues long. J lost 4 bases, V lost 3 bases, and 5 bases had no gene match. Here the CDR3 reads CASSSTSGNADTQYF. The CDR3 nucleotides are TGCGCCAGCAGCTCTACTAGCGGGAATGCAGATACGCAGTATTTT.

The CDR3 nucleotides read TGTGCCAGCAGTGACGACAGGATCTACGAGCAGTACTTC. It translates to CASSDDRIYEQYF. The chain couples TRBV25-1 to TRBJ2-7; weak D call: TRBD1 (6 bases). Trimming stripped 3 bases from V and 3 bases from J, with 9 bases between. Germline values: CDR1 MGHDK, CDR2 SYGVNS. This CDR3 comprises 13 residues.

This clone was counted a few times. This sequence joins TRBV6-5 and TRBJ1-6; D not certain. The CDR3 spans 11 residues. The V end lost 6 bases, the J end lost 5 bases, and 2 bases lay between the germline ends. The germline V gene encodes CDR1 MNHEY and CDR2 SVGAGI. The CDR3: CASSNNSPLHF. CDR3 nucleotide sequence: TGTGCCAGCAGCAATAATTCACCCCTCCACTTT.

DNA of the CDR3: TGCAGCGGGGACTCTTACAATGAGCAGTTCTTC. Protein sequence: CSGDSYNEQFF. The chain combines TRBV29-1 with TRBJ2-1; D may be TRBD2 (6 bases). Trimming pared 7 bases from V and 4 bases from J, leaving 8 bases between. The CDR3 loop spans 11 amino acids. Germline CDR1 SQVTM, CDR2 ANQGSEA.

The chain recombines TRBV12-3 or TRBV12-4 with TRBJ2-7, with TRBD1 identical over 7 bases. The CDR3 extends over 13 amino acids. Trimming at V came to 6 bases and at J to 5 bases, leaving 7 bases not matched to a gene. CDR3 region: CASSPTGNDEQYF. DNA for the CDR3: TGTGCCAGCAGCCCGACAGGGAACGACGAGCAGTACTTC.

This clone has more than one count but fewer than ten. The chain combines TRBV19 with TRBJ1-3; tentatively, D is TRBD1 (6 bases). Germline CDR1 LNHDA, CDR2 SQIVND (reference sequence). The length of the CDR3 is 15 residues. V shed 7 bases and J shed 0 bases, with 13 bases lying between them. The CDR3 region is CASKVDRSSGNTIYF. The CDR3 coding sequence is TGTGCCAGTAAGGTTGACAGGAGCTCTGGAAACACCATATATTTT.

V and J are TRBV7-9 and TRBJ1-4, with 9 bases aligning to TRBD1. Germline V lookup: CDR1 SEHNR, CDR2 FQNEAQ (reference sequence). The CDR3 covers 15 residues. Trimming took 4 bases from V and 8 from J; bases not matched to a gene: 8. CDR3 sequence reads: CASSSSGTGYEKLFF. DNA for the CDR3: TGTGCCAGCAGCTCCTCCGGGACAGGGTACGAAAAACTGTTTTTT. The whole variable domain, remainder taken from reference TRBV7-9 and TRBJ1-4, is DTGVSQNPRHKITKRGQNVTFRCDPISEHNRLYWYRQTLGQGPEFLTYFQNEAQLEKSRLLSDRFSAERPKGSFSTLEIQRTEQGDSAMYLCASSSSGTGYEKLFFGSGTQLSVL.

CDR3 loop: CASQLAGEFNEQFF. CDR3 bases: TGCGCCAGCCAGCTAGCGGGGGAGTTCAATGAGCAGTTCTTC. This chain links TRBV5-1 with TRBJ2-1, with 10 bases fitting TRBD2. The CDR3 has 14 amino acids. Germline V gene lookup returns CDR1 SGHRS and CDR2 YFSETQ. The trim removed 7 bases at V and 6 bases at J, leaving 7 bases unmatched.

This clone was seen more than once but under ten times. V is TRBV7-2 and J is TRBJ2-2; D perhaps matches TRBD1 (6 bases). This CDR3 has 14 residues. Trimming left V 7 bases short and J 6 bases short, with 15 bases between. Germline CDR1 reads SGHTA; CDR2 reads FQGNSA. CDR3 residues: CASTDSVRAGELFF. The CDR3 nucleotides read TGTGCCAGCACGGACAGCGTCAGGGCCGGGGAGCTGTTTTTT.

The chain joins TRBV5-1 to TRBJ2-2; 8 bases fit TRBD1. Germline loops: CDR1 SGHRS, CDR2 YFSETQ. The CDR3 has 20 amino acids. V gave up 2 bases and J gave up 6 bases; unmatched junction bases: 21. The CDR3 DNA is TGCGCCAGCAGCTTTCCGCCCCGGACAGGGAGTAAAAGAGTGGCCGGGGAGCTGTTTTTT. Protein sequence: CASSFPPRTGSKRVAGELFF.

The V and J genes are TRBV7-9 and TRBJ1-1, with 8 positions matching TRBD1. Germline V CDR1 and CDR2: SEHNR, FQNEAQ (reference sequence). This CDR3 comprises 14 residues. V shed 4 bases and J 1 base; nucleotides not matched to a gene: 2. DNA of the CDR3: TGTGCCAGCAGCTCCCAGGGGGCGAACACTGAAGCTTTCTTT. It encodes CASSSQGANTEAFF.

The V gene is TRBV5-1, the J gene TRBJ2-2; the match to TRBD1 covers 7 bases. This CDR3 contains 13 residues. V was pared by 4 bases and J by 9 bases, with 6 bases of the junction left unmatched. Germline CDR1 and CDR2: SGHRS and YFSETQ. CDR3 sequence reads: CASSMDRNRELFF. CDR3 sequence (DNA): TGCGCCAGCAGCATGGACAGGAACCGGGAGCTGTTTTTT.

V and J are TRBV27 and TRBJ2-3, with TRBD2 identical over 9 bases. The CDR3 totals 15 residues. Trimming cost V 4 bases and J 2 bases; bases outside gene matches: 4. Germline loops: CDR1 MNHEY, CDR2 SMNVEV (reference sequence). The CDR3 sequence: CASSWGLAITDTQYF. CDR3 nucleotides: TGTGCCAGCAGTTGGGGACTAGCTATCACAGATACGCAGTATTTT.

This chain uses TRBV25-1 with TRBJ2-1; 9 bases line up with TRBD1. Germline assignment: CDR1 MGHDK and CDR2 SYGVNS. V lost 3 bases and J lost 8; bases outside the gene matches: 8. There are 15 residues in the CDR3. The CDR3 is CASSEPDRGFDEQFF. The CDR3 DNA sequence: TGTGCCAGCAGTGAGCCGGACAGGGGTTTCGATGAGCAGTTCTTC.

This clone was counted a few times. J is TRBJ1-5 and V is TRBV5-1; possibly TRBD1 for D (6 bases). The ends were cut back, 3 bases at V and 2 bases at J, with 18 bases in the middle. From germline, CDR1 is SGHRS and CDR2 YFSETQ. This CDR3 has 17 residues. CDR3 residues: CASSSDPITGRNQPQHF. CDR3 sequence (DNA): TGCGCCAGCAGCTCGGATCCCATTACAGGGCGCAATCAGCCCCAGCATTTT. The full variable domain, its missing parts supplied by reference TRBV5-1 and TRBJ1-5, is KAGVTQTPRYLIKTRGQQVTLSCSPISGHRSVSWYQQTPGQGLQFLFEYFSETQRNKGNFPGRFSGRQFSNSRSEMNVSTLELGDSALYLCASSSDPITGRNQPQHFGDGTRLSIL.

The chain carries TRBV7-8 and TRBJ1-6; unclear D gene. This CDR3 is 16 amino acids long. The V gene's germline CDR1 is SGHVS and CDR2 FQNEAQ. V lost 6 bases, J lost 2 bases, and 14 bases lay in between. The CDR3 nucleotides are TGTGCCAGCAGTCAAGAGGTGGTCCCCTATAATTCACCCCTCCACTTT. Its protein product is CASSQEVVPYNSPLHF. Using reference TRBV7-8 and TRBJ1-6 for the parts outside the CDR3, the full variable domain is GAGVSQSPRYKVAKRGQDVALRCDPISGHVSLFWYQQALGQGPEFLTYFQNEAQLDKSGLPSDRFFAERPEGSVSTLKIQRTQQEDSAVYLCASSQEVVPYNSPLHFGNGTRLTVT.

The gene calls are TRBV5-4 and TRBJ2-3; D perhaps matches TRBD2 (7 bases). The CDR3 sequence is 14 residues long. Per germline, CDR1 SGHNT and CDR2 YYREEE (reference sequence). V lost 1 base and J 4 bases, leaving 10 bases between the germline ends. In DNA form, the CDR3 reads TGTGCCAGCAGCTTGAAGGGGGGGGCAGATACGCAGTATTTT. This codes for CASSLKGGADTQYF.

The rearrangement uses TRBV10-3 and TRBJ2-7, with 7 bases that match TRBD1. The CDR3 has 15 residues. Germline-derived CDR1 and CDR2 are ENHRY and SYGVKD. V gave up 4 bases and J gave up 3 bases; unmatched junction bases: 9. CDR3 sequence reads: CAISVRQGVVYEQYF. Written as DNA, the CDR3 is TGTGCCATCAGTGTCAGACAGGGTGTTGTCTACGAGCAGTACTTC.

V is TRBV9 and J is TRBJ2-1; 7 nucleotides align to TRBD2. The CDR3 covers 16 residues. Per germline, CDR1 SGDLS and CDR2 YYNGEE. V shed 0 bases and J 2 bases; nucleotides not matched to a gene: 5. The CDR3 DNA is TGTGCCAGCAGCGTAGGGGAGGGAGTCGCCTACAATGAGCAGTTCTTC. It yields the protein CASSVGEGVAYNEQFF.

The J gene is TRBJ2-3, the V gene TRBV10-3, with a possible D match to TRBD1 (6 bases). The germline gives CDR1 ENHRY, CDR2 SYGVKD. The CDR3 covers 13 residues. The V end was cut by 6 bases, the J end by 2 bases, with 9 bases between. The chain's CDR3 is CAISPGVTDTQYF. DNA of the CDR3: TGTGCCATCAGCCCAGGGGTCACAGATACGCAGTATTTT.

The chain recombines TRBV7-2 with TRBJ2-7; TRBD2 agrees at 12 bases. V was clipped by 0 bases and J by 4 bases; unmatched bases: 4. The germline CDR1 and CDR2 sequences are SGHTA and FQGNSA. The CDR3 covers 16 residues. The CDR3 spells CASSLAASGGGYEQYV. CDR3 in DNA: TGTGCCAGCAGCTTAGCGGCTAGCGGGGGGGGATACGAGCAGTACGTC.

This sequence joins TRBV7-2 and TRBJ2-3; 7 nucleotides agree with TRBD2. There are 16 residues in the CDR3. The germline CDR1 and CDR2 sequences are SGHTA and FQGNSA. The junction had 13 bases not matched to a gene; V was cut back by 5 bases and J by 5 bases. CDR3 bases: TGTGCCAGCAGCCTCACTAGCGTGAGTTCAGTAGATACGCAGTATTTT. Protein sequence: CASSLTSVSSVDTQYF.

This clone has just a few counts. The chain employs TRBV14 and TRBJ2-7; tentative D call: TRBD1 (5 bases). This CDR3 is built from 16 residues. V lost 0 bases and J lost 7, with 19 bases in between. Looked up from germline, CDR1 is SGHDN and CDR2 is FVKESK. In DNA, the CDR3 is TGTGCCAGCAGCCAAGATAGTTTTTGGGGCTTTGGGGAGCAGTACTTC. Amino acids: CASSQDSFWGFGEQYF.

V is TRBV14 and J is TRBJ1-3, with D perhaps TRBD1 (5 bases). The CDR3 is 16 amino acids. V was pared by 1 base and J by 2 bases, with 12 bases between. Germline V gives CDR1 SGHDN, CDR2 FVKESK. The CDR3 loop reads CASSQGGVYAGNTIYF. In DNA, the CDR3 is TGTGCCAGCAGCCAAGGGGGGGTATACGCTGGAAACACCATATATTTT.